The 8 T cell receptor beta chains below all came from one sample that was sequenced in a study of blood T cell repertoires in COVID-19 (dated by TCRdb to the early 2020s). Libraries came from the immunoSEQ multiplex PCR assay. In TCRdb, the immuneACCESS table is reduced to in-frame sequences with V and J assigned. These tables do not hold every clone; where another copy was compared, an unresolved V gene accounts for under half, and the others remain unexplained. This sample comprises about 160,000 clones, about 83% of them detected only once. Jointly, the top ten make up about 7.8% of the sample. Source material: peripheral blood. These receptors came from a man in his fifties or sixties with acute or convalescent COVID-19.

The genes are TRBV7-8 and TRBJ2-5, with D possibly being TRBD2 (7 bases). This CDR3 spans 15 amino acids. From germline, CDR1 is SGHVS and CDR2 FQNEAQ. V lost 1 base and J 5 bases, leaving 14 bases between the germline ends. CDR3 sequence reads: CASSLEAGRGETQYF. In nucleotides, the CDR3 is TGTGCCAGCAGCTTAGAGGCAGGGAGGGGGGAGACCCAGTACTTC.

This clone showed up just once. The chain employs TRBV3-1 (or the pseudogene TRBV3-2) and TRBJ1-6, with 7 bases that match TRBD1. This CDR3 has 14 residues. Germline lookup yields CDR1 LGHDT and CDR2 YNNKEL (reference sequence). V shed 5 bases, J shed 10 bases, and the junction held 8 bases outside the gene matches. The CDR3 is CASSSETGRSPLHF. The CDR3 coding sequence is TGTGCCAGCAGCTCCGAGACAGGGCGGTCACCCCTCCACTTT.

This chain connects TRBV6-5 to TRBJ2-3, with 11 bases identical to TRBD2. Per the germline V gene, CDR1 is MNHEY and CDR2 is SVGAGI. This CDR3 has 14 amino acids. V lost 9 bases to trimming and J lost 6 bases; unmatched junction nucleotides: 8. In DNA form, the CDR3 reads TGTGCCAGTGTTAGCGGGGGGGCGAGGGATACGCAGTATTTT. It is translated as CASVSGGARDTQYF.

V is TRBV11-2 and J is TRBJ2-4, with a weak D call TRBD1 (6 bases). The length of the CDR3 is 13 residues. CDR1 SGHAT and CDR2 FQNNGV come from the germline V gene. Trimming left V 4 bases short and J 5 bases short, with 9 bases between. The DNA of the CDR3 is TGTGCCAGCAGCTCCTGGACAGAAAACATTCAGTACTTC. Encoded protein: CASSSWTENIQYF.

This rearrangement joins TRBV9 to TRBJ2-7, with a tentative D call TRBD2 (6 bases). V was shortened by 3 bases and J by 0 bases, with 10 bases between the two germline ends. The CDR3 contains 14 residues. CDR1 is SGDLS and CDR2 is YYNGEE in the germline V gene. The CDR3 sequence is CASSGGTDSYEQYF. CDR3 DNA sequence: TGTGCCAGCAGCGGCGGGACGGACTCCTACGAGCAGTACTTC.

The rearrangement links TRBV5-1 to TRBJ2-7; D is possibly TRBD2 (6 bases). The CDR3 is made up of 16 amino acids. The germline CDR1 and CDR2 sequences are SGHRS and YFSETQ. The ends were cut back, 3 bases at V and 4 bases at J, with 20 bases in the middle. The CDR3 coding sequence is TGCGCCAGCAGCTCGGGGATTACGAGGGACTCTTACGAGCAGTACTTC. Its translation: CASSSGITRDSYEQYF. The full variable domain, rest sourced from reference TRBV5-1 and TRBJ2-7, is KAGVTQTPRYLIKTRGQQVTLSCSPISGHRSVSWYQQTPGQGLQFLFEYFSETQRNKGNFPGRFSGRQFSNSRSEMNVSTLELGDSALYLCASSSGITRDSYEQYFGPGTRLTVT.

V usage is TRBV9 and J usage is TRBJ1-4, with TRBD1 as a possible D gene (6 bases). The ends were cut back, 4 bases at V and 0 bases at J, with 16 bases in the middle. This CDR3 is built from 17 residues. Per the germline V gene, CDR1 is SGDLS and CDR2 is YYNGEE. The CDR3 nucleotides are TGTGCCAGCAGCCATTACGGGACACCAACAACTAATGAAAAACTGTTTTTT. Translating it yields CASSHYGTPTTNEKLFF. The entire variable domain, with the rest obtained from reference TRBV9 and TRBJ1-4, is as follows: DSGVTQTPKHLITATGQRVTLRCSPRSGDLSVYWYQQSLDQGLQFLIQYYNGEERAKGNILERFSAQQFPDLHSELNLSSLELGDSALYFCASSHYGTPTTNEKLFFGSGTQLSVL.

CDR3 nucleotides: TGTGCCAGCGGACAGCTAAATCAGCCCCAGCATTTT. Its protein product is CASGQLNQPQHF. The chain recombines TRBV9 with TRBJ1-5, with TRBD1 as a possible D gene (6 bases). The CDR3 extends over 12 amino acids. The ends were cut back, 7 bases at V and 4 bases at J, with 9 bases in the middle. Germline lookup yields CDR1 SGDLS and CDR2 YYNGEE.